This T cell receptor (beta chain) was obtained from a study of identical twins. V was pared by 6 bases and J by 0 bases, with 3 bases of the junction left unmatched. CDR3 length equals 13 residues. Germline V lookup: CDR1 DFQATT, CDR2 SNEGSKA (reference sequence). Study findings and constraints: Alpha sequences out of frame and shared by twins had excess low generation probability. Findings depended on cross-sectional statistics rather than tracking the same donors.

Each CDR3 protein gets one entry after TCRdb re-called the 5' RACE reads with MiXCR. This sample has about 520,000 distinct CDR3 sequences, with roughly a fifth found just once. On this clonotype itself: What it recognizes is unknown.

The same sample was also used in a study of T cells expressing NK-cell markers. That work adds: 1.0-7.0% of CD8+ T cells in about six donors belonged to dominant NKG2C+ clonotypes.

The source material was CD4+ T cells sorted from blood. J is TRBJ1-2 and V is TRBV20-1; 8 positions agree with TRBD1. This receptor was taken from a woman between 18 and 29 years old in good health. CDR3 amino acids: CSAKQGANYGYTF. For the CDR3, the DNA is TGCAGTGCCAAACAGGGGGCTAACTATGGCTACACCTTC.